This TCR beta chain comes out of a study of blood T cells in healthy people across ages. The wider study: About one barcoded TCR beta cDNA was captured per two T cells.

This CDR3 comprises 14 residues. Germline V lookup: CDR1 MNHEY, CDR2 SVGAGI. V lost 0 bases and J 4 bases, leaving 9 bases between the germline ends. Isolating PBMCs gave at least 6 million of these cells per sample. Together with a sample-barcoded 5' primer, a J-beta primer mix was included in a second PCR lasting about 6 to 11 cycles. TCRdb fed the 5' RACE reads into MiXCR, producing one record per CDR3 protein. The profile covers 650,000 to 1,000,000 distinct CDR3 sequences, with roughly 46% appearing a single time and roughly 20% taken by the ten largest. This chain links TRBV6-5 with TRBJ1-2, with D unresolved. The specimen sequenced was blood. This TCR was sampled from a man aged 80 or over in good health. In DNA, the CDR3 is TGTGCCAGCAGTTACTCGGGTGCTCCCTATGGCTACACCTTC. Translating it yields CASSYSGAPYGYTF.